This TCR beta chain was sequenced in a study of cytomegalovirus exposure and HLA in healthy donors. Background on the study: Tens of millions of unique TCRs from HLA-typed donors were held in an early release of data.

Findings and caveats of the study: According to an earlier analysis, most TCR beta V segments yielded productive rearrangements about 90% or about 30% of the time.

Researchers ran the PCR with 60 Vbeta and 13 Jbeta primers. The repertoire was sequenced with immunoSEQ multiplex PCR; TCRdb's copy has only in-frame clones and lacks some. The table includes 200,000 to 250,000 clones, 82% detected once. The donors (healthy individuals) were bone marrow donors. A note on this clone: Its antigen is undetermined.

The sequenced sample was PBMCs. The TCR originated in a woman aged 40-49 years in good health and CMV-seropositive.

The CDR3 coding sequence is TGCGCCAGCAGCCAAGGACAGGGAAACAATCAGCCCCAGCATTTT. It translates to CASSQGQGNNQPQHF. The V and J genes are TRBV4-1 and TRBJ1-5; TRBD1 matches 7 bases. This CDR3 comprises 15 residues. Losses at the gene ends were 1 base for V and 3 bases for J; bases not matched to a gene: 3. Germline loops: CDR1 MGHRA, CDR2 YSYEKL.